The 25 T cell receptor beta chains in this list originate from one sample, sequenced in a study of OX40 agonist ivuxolimab in advanced cancers. Method: immunoSEQ multiplex PCR; TCRdb's copy keeps in-frame clones and lacks some. The sample carries 52,000 or so clones, around 82% recorded once. The sample consisted of CD4+ or CD8+ T cells sorted from blood, taken in a trial of the OX40 agonist ivuxolimab. These receptors originate from an adult with an advanced solid tumor such as melanoma, head and neck, liver or kidney cancer.

This clone was observed a handful of times. The rearrangement links TRBV27 to TRBJ1-4, with D possibly matching TRBD1 (6 bases). The CDR3 runs 13 residues. Per germline, CDR1 MNHEY and CDR2 SMNVEV (reference sequence). V gave up 8 bases and J gave up 6 bases, with 13 bases separating them. DNA for the CDR3: TGTGCCAGCGCCACTGGGGGCCATGAAAAACTGTTTTTT. This sequence encodes CASATGGHEKLFF.

V and J are TRBV5-6 and TRBJ2-7, with 8 positions matching TRBD2. The CDR3 has 17 residues. CDR1 and CDR2 (germline): SGHDT, YYEEEE. The ends lost 0 bases at V and 0 bases at J; junction bases unmatched: 8. CDR3 in DNA: TGTGCCAGCAGCTTGGATCGGTCTAGCGGGTTCTCCTACGAGCAGTACTTC. Protein: CASSLDRSSGFSYEQYF.

The chain uses TRBV5-1 and TRBJ2-1; 10 bases line up with TRBD2. The V and J ends lost 4 bases and 5 bases, in that order; junction bases with no gene match: 3. This CDR3 has 14 amino acids. The V gene's germline CDR1 is SGHRS and CDR2 YFSETQ. The CDR3: CASSVTSGHNEQFF. DNA of the CDR3: TGCGCCAGCAGCGTGACTAGCGGGCACAATGAGCAGTTCTTC.

This chain links TRBV9 with TRBJ2-2; tentatively, D is TRBD2 (5 bases). Trimming left V 5 bases short and J 3 bases short, with 11 bases between. Germline CDR1 SGDLS, CDR2 YYNGEE. The CDR3 consists of 14 residues. Here the CDR3 DNA reads TGTGCCAGCAGGGTACGGGGTTACACCGGGGAGCTGTTTTTT. Translated: CASRVRGYTGELFF. The full variable domain, its missing parts supplied by reference TRBV9 and TRBJ2-2, is DSGVTQTPKHLITATGQRVTLRCSPRSGDLSVYWYQQSLDQGLQFLIQYYNGEERAKGNILERFSAQQFPDLHSELNLSSLELGDSALYFCASRVRGYTGELFFGEGSRLTVL.

Only a few counts were recorded for this clone. The chain recombines TRBV18 with TRBJ1-2; TRBD1 matches at 11 bases. This CDR3 has 16 residues. Losses at the gene ends were 2 bases for V and 3 bases for J; bases not matched to a gene: 5. The germline gives CDR1 KGHSH, CDR2 LQKENI. CDR3 in amino acids: CASSPTRDRGDYGYTF. In DNA, the CDR3 is TGTGCCAGCTCACCAACACGGGACAGGGGGGACTATGGCTACACCTTC.

The chain is built from TRBV6-6 and TRBJ2-3; 10 nucleotides match TRBD2. The CDR3 length is 15 residues. V was clipped by 5 bases and J by 6 bases; unmatched bases: 8. Germline CDR1 MNHNY, CDR2 SVGAGI (reference sequence). The CDR3 coding sequence is TGTGCCAGCAGTCGAGCGGGAGGGCCTGCCGATACGCAGTATTTT. Translated: CASSRAGGPADTQYF.

The chain has TRBV5-4 and TRBJ2-7; TRBD2 agrees at 11 bases. The CDR3 has 15 residues. Germline lookup yields CDR1 SGHNT and CDR2 YYREEE (reference sequence). Trimming removed 5 bases from V and 4 bases from J; junction bases left unmatched: 8. The chain's CDR3 is CASSPSSGRVYEQYF. In DNA form, the CDR3 reads TGTGCCAGCAGTCCAAGTAGCGGGAGGGTTTACGAGCAGTACTTC.

This chain connects TRBV27 to TRBJ2-7; 11 nucleotides agree with TRBD2. Germline V gene data show CDR1 as MNHEY and CDR2 as SMNVEV (reference sequence). J gave up 5 bases and V 7 bases, and 7 bases lay outside the gene matches. This CDR3 has 14 residues. CDR3 nucleotide sequence: TGTGCCAGCACCAAGACTAGCGGGAAAGACGAGCAGTACTTC. It yields the protein CASTKTSGKDEQYF.

The rearrangement joins TRBV6-1 to TRBJ2-5, with D possibly being TRBD1 (6 bases). V was clipped by 5 bases and J by 5 bases, with 18 bases between them. In germline, CDR1 is MNHNS, CDR2 SASEGT. The CDR3 covers 15 residues. The CDR3 loop is CASSSDRRGWETQYF. The CDR3 DNA reads as TGTGCCAGCAGTTCGGACAGAAGAGGGTGGGAGACCCAGTACTTC.

The J gene is TRBJ1-2, the V gene TRBV27, with 10 bases identical to TRBD1. V gave up 6 bases and J gave up 6 bases; unmatched junction bases: 10. The CDR3 loop spans 15 amino acids. Germline V CDR1 and CDR2: MNHEY, SMNVEV (reference sequence). This chain's CDR3 is CASRLQPDRGNGYTF. The CDR3 DNA follows: TGTGCCAGCAGGCTCCAGCCGGACAGGGGGAATGGCTACACCTTC.

This chain links TRBV9 with TRBJ2-5, with a possible D match to TRBD1 (5 bases). This CDR3 contains 15 residues. The germline gives CDR1 SGDLS, CDR2 YYNGEE. V was shortened by 3 bases and J by 2 bases, with 14 bases between the two germline ends. The CDR3 reads CASSAEYRRQETQYF. CDR3 in DNA: TGTGCCAGCAGCGCCGAGTACAGGAGACAAGAGACCCAGTACTTC. The full variable domain, its missing parts supplied by reference TRBV9 and TRBJ2-5, is DSGVTQTPKHLITATGQRVTLRCSPRSGDLSVYWYQQSLDQGLQFLIQYYNGEERAKGNILERFSAQQFPDLHSELNLSSLELGDSALYFCASSAEYRRQETQYFGPGTRLLVL.

This clone has a handful of counts. This chain uses TRBV19 with TRBJ2-2; 13 bases line up with TRBD2. The CDR3 length is 18 residues. J was trimmed by 4 bases and V by 5 bases; bases with no gene match: 10. Germline V gene sequence: CDR1 LNHDA, CDR2 SQIVND (reference sequence). This CDR3 is CASSRPGLAGWGTGELFF. CDR3 nucleotides: TGTGCCAGTAGTCGGCCGGGACTAGCGGGATGGGGCACCGGGGAGCTGTTTTTT. Supplemented by reference TRBV19 and TRBJ2-2, the full variable domain reads DGGITQSPKYLFRKEGQNVTLSCEQNLNHDAMYWYRQDPGQGLRLIYYSQIVNDFQKGDIAEGYSVSREKKESFPLTVTSAQKNPTAFYLCASSRPGLAGWGTGELFFGEGSRLTVL.

The J gene is TRBJ2-7, the V gene TRBV7-7, with D possibly TRBD2 on 5 matching bases. Between the trimmed V and J ends, which lost 1 base and 2 bases, there was a span of 9 bases. The CDR3 extends over 14 amino acids. Germline assignment: CDR1 SSHAT and CDR2 FNYEAQ (reference sequence). This chain's CDR3 is CASSLGGGPYEQYF. The CDR3 DNA is TGTGCCAGCAGCTTAGGCGGCGGGCCCTACGAGCAGTACTTC.

The rearrangement links TRBV11-2 to TRBJ1-2, with 7 bases that match TRBD1. Germline-derived CDR1 and CDR2 are SGHAT and FQNNGV. The junction had 13 bases not matched to a gene; V was cut back by 5 bases and J by 7 bases. This CDR3 contains 15 residues. This CDR3 reads CASSPLGVRGFGYTF. The CDR3 DNA sequence: TGTGCCAGCAGCCCCCTGGGAGTCAGGGGGTTTGGCTACACCTTC.

This chain uses TRBV6-6 with TRBJ2-2; 9 positions match TRBD2. CDR1 and CDR2 from the germline V gene are MNHNY and SVGAGI (reference sequence). The CDR3 spans 15 residues. V gave up 6 bases and J gave up 5 bases; unmatched junction bases: 7. CDR3 sequence (DNA): TGTGCCAGCAGACGGACTAGCGATGGAACCGGGGAGCTGTTTTTT. It is translated as CASRRTSDGTGELFF.

J is TRBJ2-3 and V is TRBV6-5; D remains unclear. Germline CDR1 MNHEY, CDR2 SVGAGI. This CDR3 is built from 11 residues. Trimming shortened V by 4 bases and J by 9 bases, and 8 bases separated the two germline ends. The CDR3 DNA reads TGTGCCAGCAGTTCCCCAAGAACGCAGTATTTT. Its translation is CASSSPRTQYF.

The chain employs TRBV5-4 and TRBJ2-5; D may be TRBD2 (6 bases). Germline CDR1 reads SGHNT; CDR2 reads YYREEE (reference sequence). CDR3 length: 14 amino acids. Trimming took 4 bases from V and 4 from J, leaving 14 bases between them. The CDR3 is CASSRVAETETQYF. For the CDR3, the DNA is TGTGCCAGCAGCAGGGTAGCGGAAACAGAGACCCAGTACTTC.

The chain employs TRBV7-6 and TRBJ1-6; D is undetermined. Trimming removed 3 bases at V and 5 bases at J, with 5 bases between. CDR3 length: 13 residues. Germline V gene data show CDR1 as SGHVS and CDR2 as FNYEAQ. Here the CDR3 DNA reads TGTGCCAGCAGCTTCGACGATAATTCACCCCTCCACTTT. Amino acids: CASSFDDNSPLHF.

This clone was seen only once. The chain couples TRBV4-3 to TRBJ2-7; the D is unclear. From germline, CDR1 is LGHNA and CDR2 YSLEER. The CDR3 is made up of 13 amino acids. Trimming left V 0 bases short and J 3 bases short, with 6 bases between. The CDR3 region is CASSQDSSYEQYF. The CDR3 nucleotides are TGCGCCAGCAGCCAAGATTCCAGCTACGAGCAGTACTTC.

This chain uses TRBV28 with TRBJ2-3, with 9 bases matching TRBD2. This CDR3 spans 17 amino acids. The germline gives CDR1 MDHEN, CDR2 SYDVKM. V lost 1 base, J lost 1 base, and 6 bases stayed unmatched. CDR3 coding DNA: TGTGCCAGCAGTTTATTGGGAGCGGGAGGCCGCACAGATACGCAGTATTTT. Protein sequence: CASSLLGAGGRTDTQYF.

This clone was observed a handful of times. CDR3 sequence reads: CASSGQPTGGQQFF. CDR3 sequence (DNA): TGTGCCAGCTCGGGACAGCCAACGGGAGGCCAGCAGTTCTTC. This rearrangement joins TRBV6-4 to TRBJ2-1; D is perhaps TRBD1 or TRBD2 (7 bases each). CDR1 is MRHNA and CDR2 is SNTAGT in the germline V gene. V shed 8 bases and J shed 11 bases, with 22 bases lying between them. The CDR3 extends over 14 amino acids.

This clone was recorded only once. This chain links TRBV29-1 with TRBJ2-2, with 13 bases matching TRBD2. The ends lost 7 bases at V and 5 bases at J; junction bases unmatched: 7. CDR1 and CDR2 (germline): SQVTM, ANQGSEA. The CDR3 sequence is 15 residues long. In DNA form, the CDR3 reads TGCAGCGCCCGGGGACTAGCGGGACGGACCGGGGAGCTGTTTTTT. Protein: CSARGLAGRTGELFF.

The V and J genes are TRBV19 and TRBJ2-7, with 9 bases aligning to TRBD1. Germline CDR1 and CDR2: LNHDA and SQIVND (reference sequence). V shed 3 bases and J 8 bases; nucleotides not matched to a gene: 11. The CDR3 is made up of 15 amino acids. The CDR3 loop reads CASSMGQGGPAQQYF. The CDR3 DNA follows: TGTGCCAGTAGTATGGGACAGGGTGGGCCCGCGCAGCAGTACTTC.

V usage is TRBV4-2 and J usage is TRBJ2-7; 9 nucleotides align to TRBD1. Per germline, CDR1 LGHNA and CDR2 YNFKEQ. J lost 4 bases, V lost 4 bases, and 11 bases had no gene match. The CDR3 covers 16 residues. CDR3 in DNA: TGTGCCAGCAGCCCGACGACAGGGGGACAAACTTACGAGCAGTACTTC. This encodes CASSPTTGGQTYEQYF.

This chain connects TRBV30 to TRBJ2-3; D is perhaps TRBD1 (6 bases). The CDR3 runs 16 residues. The V end lost 4 bases, the J end lost 2 bases, and 19 bases lay between the germline ends. CDR1 GTSNPN and CDR2 SVGIG come from the germline V gene (reference sequence). For the CDR3, the DNA is TGTGCCTGGACCCCCCCCATACAGGGATCCACAGATACGCAGTATTTT. Translating it yields CAWTPPIQGSTDTQYF.